Listed below are T cell receptor beta chains from one sample, sequenced in a study of blood T cell repertoires in COVID-19. Libraries were prepared by immunoSEQ multiplex PCR; TCRdb keeps only in-frame clonotypes and omits some of them. The table lists fewer than 95,000 clones, around 74% of them singletons, with approximately 4.1% in the top ten. Material: peripheral blood. All receptors come from a man aged 65 to 79 with COVID-19, enrolled during active disease. CDR3s include the opening cysteine and the closing phenylalanine or tryptophan. D genes are given only for firm matches. Rows may omit the clone size; those that give it use once, few, many or a size class.

V gene	D gene	clone size	J gene	CDR3 DNA	CDR3 protein
TRBV7-9	.	.	TRBJ1-4	TGTGCCAGCAGCTTAGGAACTACGGCAACTAATGAAAAACTGTTTTTT	CASSLGTTATNEKLFF
TRBV19	TRBD1	.	TRBJ2-2	TGTGCCAGTAGTACTTATTCCGGGACAGGGAACACCGGGGAGCTGTTTTTT	CASSTYSGTGNTGELFF
TRBV5-5	.	.	TRBJ2-3	TGTGCCAGCAGCTTGGGTTTTAGCGCAAGCACAGATACGCAGTATTTT	CASSLGFSASTDTQYF
TRBV20-1	.	.	TRBJ1-5	TGCAGTGCTAGAGATCTCGAGCCCCAGCATTTT	CSARDLEPQHF
TRBV2	.	.	TRBJ1-5	TGTGCCAGCATGAGGGATAGCAATCAGCCCCAGCATTTT	CASMRDSNQPQHF
TRBV28	.	few	TRBJ1-1	TGTGCCAGCACCCAGGGAATGAACACTGAAGCTTTCTTT	CASTQGMNTEAFF
TRBV11-3	.	.	TRBJ2-1	TGTGCCAGCAGCCGGGGTAGCGTAGATGCCTACAATGAGCAGTTCTTC	CASSRGSVDAYNEQFF
TRBV5-1	TRBD1	once	TRBJ2-5	TGCGCCAGCAGCTGGGACAGAAGGCAAGAGACCCAGTACTTC	CASSWDRRQETQYF
TRBV7-3	.	.	TRBJ1-1	TGTGCCAGCAGCTTATTTCCCCAATCCACTGAAGCTTTCTTT	CASSLFPQSTEAFF
TRBV7-2	.	.	TRBJ1-1	TGTGCCAGCAGCACCTGGACAGCCTCGAACACTGAAGCTTTCTTT	CASSTWTASNTEAFF
TRBV29-1	.	.	TRBJ1-1	TGCAGCGGAAGGGCGGGCACTGAAGCTTTCTTT	CSGRAGTEAFF
TRBV7-9	TRBD2	.	TRBJ2-1	TGTGCCAGCAGGGGGACTACGAGGCGGGATGGGAATGAGCAGTTCTTC	CASRGTTRRDGNEQFF
TRBV19	TRBD2	.	TRBJ2-2	TGTGCCAGTAGTCTAGCGGGAGGGGGGCCCGGGGAGCTGTTTTTT	CASSLAGGGPGELFF
TRBV19	.	many	TRBJ1-2	TGTGCCAGTAGCCCCGGACAAGCCTCGCGTGGCTACACCTTC	CASSPGQASRGYTF
TRBV5-6	.	few	TRBJ2-3	TGTGCCAGCAGCGCGCGACAGGCCTACACAGATACGCAGTATTTT	CASSARQAYTDTQYF
TRBV7-2	TRBD1	.	TRBJ1-5	TGTGCCAGCAGCTCCGACAGGGATGTTCAGCCCCAGCATTTT	CASSSDRDVQPQHF
TRBV11-2	.	.	TRBJ1-1	TGTGCCAGCAGCTTGACAGTTCTGAACACTGAAGCTTTCTTT	CASSLTVLNTEAFF
TRBV4-1	TRBD2	once	TRBJ2-3	TGCGCCAGCAGCACCCGGCGACTAGCGACTAGCACAGATACGCAGTATTTT	CASSTRRLATSTDTQYF
TRBV5-4	.	.	TRBJ1-1	TGTGCCAGCAGCTTGGGGGGCAGAAACACTGAAGCTTTCTTT	CASSLGGRNTEAFF
TRBV19	TRBD2	.	TRBJ2-3	TGTGCCAGTCTTGCTAGCGGGAGCACAGATACGCAGTATTTT	CASLASGSTDTQYF
TRBV2	.	.	TRBJ1-5	TGTGCCAGCAGTCCGGGACACAATCAGCCCCAGCATTTT	CASSPGHNQPQHF
TRBV7-2	.	.	TRBJ1-2	TGTGCCAGCAGCTTCGGGGCGGGATTCTATGGCTACACCTTC	CASSFGAGFYGYTF
TRBV7-2	.	.	TRBJ1-1	TGTGCCAGCAGCAACCAGATGAACACTGAAGCTTTCTTT	CASSNQMNTEAFF
TRBV6-6	TRBD2	few	TRBJ2-1	TGTGCCAGCAGTCTGACTAGCGGGAGGGGAACCTACAATGAGCAGTTCTTC	CASSLTSGRGTYNEQFF
TRBV6-5	.	.	TRBJ2-6	TGTGCCAGCAGTTATAGGGGAATCTCTGGGGCCAACGTCCTGACTTTC	CASSYRGISGANVLTF
TRBV6-1	.	.	TRBJ1-5	TGTGCCAGCACCGTCGGAGTCCTCAATCAGCCCCAGCATTTT	CASTVGVLNQPQHF
TRBV28	TRBD1	many	TRBJ1-2	TGTGCCAGCAGGGCAACGGACAGGGTTCGTGGCTACACCTTC	CASRATDRVRGYTF
TRBV30	.	.	TRBJ1-5	TGTGCCTGGAGTACGGGGGGCAATCAGCCCCAGCATTTT	CAWSTGGNQPQHF
TRBV5-1	.	.	TRBJ2-3	TGCGCCACCCAGAGGGATTCGACGACCACAGATACGCAGTATTTT	CATQRDSTTTDTQYF
TRBV5-6	.	few	TRBJ2-7	TGTGCCAGCAGCTTGGCAGGCTCCTCCTACGAGCAGTACTTC	CASSLAGSSYEQYF
TRBV27	TRBD2	.	TRBJ2-2	TGTGCCAGCAGCCTGAGGACTAGCGGGAACACCGGGGAGCTGTTTTTT	CASSLRTSGNTGELFF
TRBV6-1	.	few	TRBJ1-2	TGTGCCAGCAGTGAAGCGCTCACATATCTTTATGGCTACACCTTC	CASSEALTYLYGYTF
TRBV14	.	few	TRBJ2-7	TGTGCCAGCAGCCAAGGGTCCTACAGAAACGAGCAGTACTTC	CASSQGSYRNEQYF
TRBV18	TRBD1	few	TRBJ2-2	TGTGCCAGCGGGGACAGGGTCGACACCGGGGAGCTGTTTTTT	CASGDRVDTGELFF
TRBV28	.	.	TRBJ1-3	TGTGCCAGCAGTAAACCGAGCTCTGGAAACACCATATATTTT	CASSKPSSGNTIYF
TRBV6-6	TRBD2	.	TRBJ2-1	TGTGCCAGCACCCTAGCGGGAGCGGTTGAGCAGTTCTTC	CASTLAGAVEQFF
TRBV7-8	.	.	TRBJ2-7	TGTGCCAGCAGCACCCAGATCAGCTCCTACGAGCAGTACTTC	CASSTQISSYEQYF
TRBV5-1	TRBD2	.	TRBJ2-1	TGCGCCAGCAGCCTGACTAGCGCAACCTACAATGAGCAGTTCTTC	CASSLTSATYNEQFF
TRBV19	.	.	TRBJ2-5	TGTGCCAGTAGTGAGCGGGCAGAGACCCAGTACTTC	CASSERAETQYF
TRBV4-3	TRBD1	.	TRBJ1-6	TGCGCCAGCAGCCGCGAGGGGGCGGGATCACCCCTCCACTTT	CASSREGAGSPLHF
TRBV7-6	.	.	TRBJ2-2	TGTGCCAGCAGCCTTTGGACAGACGCGACCGGGGAGCTGTTTTTT	CASSLWTDATGELFF
TRBV4-2	TRBD1	.	TRBJ2-7	TGTGCCAGCAGCCAAGGGACAGGGGACTCCTACGAGCAGTACTTC	CASSQGTGDSYEQYF
TRBV5-1	TRBD1	.	TRBJ1-3	TGCGCCAGCAGCTCGGGGACAGGGGCGGGAAGCACCATATATTTT	CASSSGTGAGSTIYF
TRBV6-5	TRBD1	medium-sized	TRBJ2-2	TGTGCCAGCAGAATTCAGGGGGCTGCGGGCGGGGAGCTGTTTTTT	CASRIQGAAGGELFF
TRBV10-3	.	once	TRBJ2-1	TGTGCCATCATACGGGACTTAGAGTCCAATGAGCAGTTCTTC	CAIIRDLESNEQFF
TRBV7-9	TRBD1	.	TRBJ1-4	TGTGCCAGCAGCCAAAGACAGGGGAGTGAAAAACTGTTTTTT	CASSQRQGSEKLFF
TRBV4-2	TRBD1	.	TRBJ2-2	TGTGCCAGCAGCCAAGATAGGACGGGACAGGGGGTAAGACACACCGGGGAGCTGTTTTTT	CASSQDRTGQGVRHTGELFF
TRBV27	TRBD1	.	TRBJ1-5	TGTGCCAGCAGCAGAGGGACAGGTCGGCTGAAGGGCAATCAGCCCCAGCATTTT	CASSRGTGRLKGNQPQHF
TRBV7-9	TRBD1	once	TRBJ1-2	TGTGCCAGCAGCCGGGGACAGGCGGTAGGGTCGGACGGCTACACCTTC	CASSRGQAVGSDGYTF
TRBV7-8	.	.	TRBJ1-4	TGTGCCAGCAGCTTGCGTAGGGCGGGGCGTATAAATGAAAAACTGTTTTTT	CASSLRRAGRINEKLFF
TRBV24-1	.	medium-sized	TRBJ1-2	TGTGCCACCAGTGATTCGCTCGGTGGCTACACCTTC	CATSDSLGGYTF
TRBV7-9	TRBD2	.	TRBJ2-5	TGTGCCAGCAGCTTAGGGACTAGCGGAACCCAAGAGACCCAGTACTTC	CASSLGTSGTQETQYF